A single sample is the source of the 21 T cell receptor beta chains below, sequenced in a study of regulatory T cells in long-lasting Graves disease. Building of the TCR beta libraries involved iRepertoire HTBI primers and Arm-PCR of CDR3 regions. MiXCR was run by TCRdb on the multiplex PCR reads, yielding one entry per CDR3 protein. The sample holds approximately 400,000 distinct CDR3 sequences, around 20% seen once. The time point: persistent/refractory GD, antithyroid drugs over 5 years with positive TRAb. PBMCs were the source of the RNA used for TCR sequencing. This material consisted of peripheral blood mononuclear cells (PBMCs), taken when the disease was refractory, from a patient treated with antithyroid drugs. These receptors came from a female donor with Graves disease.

The CDR3 DNA sequence: TGTGCCTGGAGTGTGGGAGGGAAAAGGGATGAAAAACTGTTTTTT. This translates into CAWSVGGKRDEKLFF. The chain uses TRBV30 and TRBJ1-4, with unresolved D. Trimming left V 0 bases short and J 6 bases short, with 14 bases between. The CDR3 is 15 amino acids. The germline gives CDR1 GTSNPN, CDR2 SVGIG (reference sequence).

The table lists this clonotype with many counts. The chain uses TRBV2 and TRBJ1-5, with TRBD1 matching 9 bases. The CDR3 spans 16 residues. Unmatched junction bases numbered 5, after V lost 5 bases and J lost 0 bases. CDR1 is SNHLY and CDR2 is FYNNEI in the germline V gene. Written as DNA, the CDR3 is TGTGCCAGCAGTCACCGGACAGGGGATAGCAATCAGCCCCAGCATTTT. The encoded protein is CASSHRTGDSNQPQHF.

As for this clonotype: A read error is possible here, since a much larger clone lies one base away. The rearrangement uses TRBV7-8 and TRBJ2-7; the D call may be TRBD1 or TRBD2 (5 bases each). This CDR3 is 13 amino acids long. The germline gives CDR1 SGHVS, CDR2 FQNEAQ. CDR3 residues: CASSTGAGWLSAF. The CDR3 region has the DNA TGTGCCAGCAGTACCGGGGCAGGGTGGTTGTCAGCCTTC.

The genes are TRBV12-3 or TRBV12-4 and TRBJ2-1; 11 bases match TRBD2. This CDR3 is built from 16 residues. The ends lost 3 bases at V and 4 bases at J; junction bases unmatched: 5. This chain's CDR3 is CASSFWGTSGYNEQFF. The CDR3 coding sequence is TGTGCCAGCAGTTTTTGGGGGACTAGCGGATACAATGAGCAGTTCTTC.

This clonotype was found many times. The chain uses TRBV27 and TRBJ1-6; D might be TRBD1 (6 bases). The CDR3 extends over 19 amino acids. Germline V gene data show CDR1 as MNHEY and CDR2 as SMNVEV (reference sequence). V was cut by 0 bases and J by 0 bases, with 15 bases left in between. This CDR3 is CASSLSRVRGSSYNSPLHF. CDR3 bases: TGTGCCAGCAGTTTATCGAGGGTCAGGGGAAGCTCCTATAATTCACCCCTCCACTTT.

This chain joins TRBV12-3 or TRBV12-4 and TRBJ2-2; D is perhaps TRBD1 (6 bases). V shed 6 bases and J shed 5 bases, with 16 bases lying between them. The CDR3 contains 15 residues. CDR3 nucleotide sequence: TGTGCCAGCAGCAGGGGTGTTAGAGTTACCGGGGAGCTGTTTTTT. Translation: CASSRGVRVTGELFF.

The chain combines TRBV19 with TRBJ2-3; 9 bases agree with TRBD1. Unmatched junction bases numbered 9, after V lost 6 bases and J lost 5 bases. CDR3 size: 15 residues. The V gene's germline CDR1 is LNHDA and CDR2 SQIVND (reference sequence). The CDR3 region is CASRTPTGGEDTQYF. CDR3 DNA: TGTGCCAGTAGGACCCCGACAGGGGGAGAAGATACGCAGTATTTT.

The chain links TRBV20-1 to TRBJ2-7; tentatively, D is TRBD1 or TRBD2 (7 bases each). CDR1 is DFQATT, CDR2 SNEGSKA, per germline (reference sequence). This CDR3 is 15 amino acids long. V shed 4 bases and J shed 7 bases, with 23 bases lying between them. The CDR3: CSATPRGRERREQYF. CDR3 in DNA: TGCAGTGCTACCCCCAGGGGGAGGGAACGGCGGGAGCAGTACTTC.

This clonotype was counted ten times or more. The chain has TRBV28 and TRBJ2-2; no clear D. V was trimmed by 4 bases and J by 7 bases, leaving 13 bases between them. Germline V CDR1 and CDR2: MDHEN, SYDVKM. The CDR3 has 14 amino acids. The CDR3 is CASSSLLGIGELFF. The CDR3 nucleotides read TGTGCCAGCAGTTCTCTGTTGGGGATCGGGGAGCTGTTTTTT.

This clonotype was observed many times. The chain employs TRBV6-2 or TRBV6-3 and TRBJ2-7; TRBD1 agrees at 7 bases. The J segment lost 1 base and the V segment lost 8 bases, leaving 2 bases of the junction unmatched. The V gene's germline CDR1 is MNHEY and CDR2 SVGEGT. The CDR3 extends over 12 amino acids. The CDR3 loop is CASQGVSYEQYF. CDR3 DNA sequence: TGTGCCAGCCAGGGGGTGTCCTACGAGCAGTACTTC.

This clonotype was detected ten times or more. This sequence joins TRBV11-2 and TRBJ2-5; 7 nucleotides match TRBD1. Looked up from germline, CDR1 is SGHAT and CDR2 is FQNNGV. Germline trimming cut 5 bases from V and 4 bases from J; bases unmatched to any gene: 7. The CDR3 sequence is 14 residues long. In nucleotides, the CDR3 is TGTGCCAGCAGCCTACAAGGGGGCTCAGAGACCCAGTACTTC. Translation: CASSLQGGSETQYF.

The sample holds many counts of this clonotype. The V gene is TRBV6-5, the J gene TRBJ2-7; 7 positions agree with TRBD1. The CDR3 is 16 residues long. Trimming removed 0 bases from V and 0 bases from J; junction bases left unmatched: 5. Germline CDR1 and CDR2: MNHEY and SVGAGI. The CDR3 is CASSYSRDSYSYEQYF. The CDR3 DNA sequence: TGTGCCAGCAGTTACTCCCGGGACAGTTACTCCTACGAGCAGTACTTC.

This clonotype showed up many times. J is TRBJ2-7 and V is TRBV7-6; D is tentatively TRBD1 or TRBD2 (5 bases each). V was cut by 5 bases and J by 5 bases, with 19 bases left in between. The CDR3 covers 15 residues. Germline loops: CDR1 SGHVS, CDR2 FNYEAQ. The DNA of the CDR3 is TGTGCCAGCAGCGCGTCTTTTAGAGGGGTTAACGAGCAGTACTTC. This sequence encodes CASSASFRGVNEQYF.

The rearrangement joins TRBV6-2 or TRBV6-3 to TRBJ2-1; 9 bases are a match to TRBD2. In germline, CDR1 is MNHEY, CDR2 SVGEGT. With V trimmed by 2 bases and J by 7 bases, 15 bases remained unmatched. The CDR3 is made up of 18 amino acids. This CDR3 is CASSYEEAEREEGNEQFF. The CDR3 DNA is TGTGCCAGCAGTTACGAAGAAGCCGAGCGGGAGGAGGGGAATGAGCAGTTCTTC.

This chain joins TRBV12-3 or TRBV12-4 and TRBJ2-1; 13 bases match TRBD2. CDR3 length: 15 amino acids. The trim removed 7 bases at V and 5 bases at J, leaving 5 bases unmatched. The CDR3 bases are TGTGCCAGCACCCTGGGACTAGCGGGGCACAATGAGCAGTTCTTC. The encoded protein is CASTLGLAGHNEQFF.

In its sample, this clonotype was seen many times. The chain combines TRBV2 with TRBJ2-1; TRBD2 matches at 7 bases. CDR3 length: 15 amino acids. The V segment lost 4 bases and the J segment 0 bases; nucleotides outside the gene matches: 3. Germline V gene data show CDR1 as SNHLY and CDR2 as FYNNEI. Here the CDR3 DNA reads TGTGCCAGCAGTGGTGGCGGGAGCTCCTACAATGAGCAGTTCTTC. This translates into CASSGGGSSYNEQFF.

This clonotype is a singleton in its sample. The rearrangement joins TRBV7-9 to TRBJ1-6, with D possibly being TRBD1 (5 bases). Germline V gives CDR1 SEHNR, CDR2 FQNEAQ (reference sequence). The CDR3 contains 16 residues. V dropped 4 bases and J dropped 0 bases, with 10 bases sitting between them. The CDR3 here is CASSSGTSSYNSPLHF. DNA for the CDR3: TGTGCCAGCAGCTCGGGGACCAGCTCCTATAATTCACCCCTCCACTTT.

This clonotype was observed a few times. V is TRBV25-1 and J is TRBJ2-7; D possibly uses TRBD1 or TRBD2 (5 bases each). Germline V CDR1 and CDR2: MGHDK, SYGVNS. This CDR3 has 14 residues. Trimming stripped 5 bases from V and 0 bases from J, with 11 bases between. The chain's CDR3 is CASSPGTPSYEQYF. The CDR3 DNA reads TGTGCCAGCAGTCCCGGGACCCCCTCCTACGAGCAGTACTTC.

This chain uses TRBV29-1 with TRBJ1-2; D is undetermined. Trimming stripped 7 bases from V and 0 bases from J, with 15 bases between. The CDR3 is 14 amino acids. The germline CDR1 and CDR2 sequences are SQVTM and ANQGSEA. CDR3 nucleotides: TGCAGCGATTTAAGGCCAGAGACTAACTATGGCTACACCTTC. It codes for CSDLRPETNYGYTF.

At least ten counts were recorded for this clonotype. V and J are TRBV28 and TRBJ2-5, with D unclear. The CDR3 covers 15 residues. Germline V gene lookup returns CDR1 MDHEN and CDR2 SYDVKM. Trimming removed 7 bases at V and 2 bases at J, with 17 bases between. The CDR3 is CASTQTGRIQETQYF. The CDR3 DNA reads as TGTGCCAGCACCCAAACCGGACGGATTCAAGAGACCCAGTACTTC.

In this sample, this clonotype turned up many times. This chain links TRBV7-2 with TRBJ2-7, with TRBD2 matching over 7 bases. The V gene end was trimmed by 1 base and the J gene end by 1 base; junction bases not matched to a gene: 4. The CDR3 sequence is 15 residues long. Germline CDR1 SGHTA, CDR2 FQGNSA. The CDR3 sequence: CASSLGAGASYEQYF. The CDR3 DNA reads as TGTGCCAGCAGCTTAGGTGCGGGAGCTTCCTACGAGCAGTACTTC.